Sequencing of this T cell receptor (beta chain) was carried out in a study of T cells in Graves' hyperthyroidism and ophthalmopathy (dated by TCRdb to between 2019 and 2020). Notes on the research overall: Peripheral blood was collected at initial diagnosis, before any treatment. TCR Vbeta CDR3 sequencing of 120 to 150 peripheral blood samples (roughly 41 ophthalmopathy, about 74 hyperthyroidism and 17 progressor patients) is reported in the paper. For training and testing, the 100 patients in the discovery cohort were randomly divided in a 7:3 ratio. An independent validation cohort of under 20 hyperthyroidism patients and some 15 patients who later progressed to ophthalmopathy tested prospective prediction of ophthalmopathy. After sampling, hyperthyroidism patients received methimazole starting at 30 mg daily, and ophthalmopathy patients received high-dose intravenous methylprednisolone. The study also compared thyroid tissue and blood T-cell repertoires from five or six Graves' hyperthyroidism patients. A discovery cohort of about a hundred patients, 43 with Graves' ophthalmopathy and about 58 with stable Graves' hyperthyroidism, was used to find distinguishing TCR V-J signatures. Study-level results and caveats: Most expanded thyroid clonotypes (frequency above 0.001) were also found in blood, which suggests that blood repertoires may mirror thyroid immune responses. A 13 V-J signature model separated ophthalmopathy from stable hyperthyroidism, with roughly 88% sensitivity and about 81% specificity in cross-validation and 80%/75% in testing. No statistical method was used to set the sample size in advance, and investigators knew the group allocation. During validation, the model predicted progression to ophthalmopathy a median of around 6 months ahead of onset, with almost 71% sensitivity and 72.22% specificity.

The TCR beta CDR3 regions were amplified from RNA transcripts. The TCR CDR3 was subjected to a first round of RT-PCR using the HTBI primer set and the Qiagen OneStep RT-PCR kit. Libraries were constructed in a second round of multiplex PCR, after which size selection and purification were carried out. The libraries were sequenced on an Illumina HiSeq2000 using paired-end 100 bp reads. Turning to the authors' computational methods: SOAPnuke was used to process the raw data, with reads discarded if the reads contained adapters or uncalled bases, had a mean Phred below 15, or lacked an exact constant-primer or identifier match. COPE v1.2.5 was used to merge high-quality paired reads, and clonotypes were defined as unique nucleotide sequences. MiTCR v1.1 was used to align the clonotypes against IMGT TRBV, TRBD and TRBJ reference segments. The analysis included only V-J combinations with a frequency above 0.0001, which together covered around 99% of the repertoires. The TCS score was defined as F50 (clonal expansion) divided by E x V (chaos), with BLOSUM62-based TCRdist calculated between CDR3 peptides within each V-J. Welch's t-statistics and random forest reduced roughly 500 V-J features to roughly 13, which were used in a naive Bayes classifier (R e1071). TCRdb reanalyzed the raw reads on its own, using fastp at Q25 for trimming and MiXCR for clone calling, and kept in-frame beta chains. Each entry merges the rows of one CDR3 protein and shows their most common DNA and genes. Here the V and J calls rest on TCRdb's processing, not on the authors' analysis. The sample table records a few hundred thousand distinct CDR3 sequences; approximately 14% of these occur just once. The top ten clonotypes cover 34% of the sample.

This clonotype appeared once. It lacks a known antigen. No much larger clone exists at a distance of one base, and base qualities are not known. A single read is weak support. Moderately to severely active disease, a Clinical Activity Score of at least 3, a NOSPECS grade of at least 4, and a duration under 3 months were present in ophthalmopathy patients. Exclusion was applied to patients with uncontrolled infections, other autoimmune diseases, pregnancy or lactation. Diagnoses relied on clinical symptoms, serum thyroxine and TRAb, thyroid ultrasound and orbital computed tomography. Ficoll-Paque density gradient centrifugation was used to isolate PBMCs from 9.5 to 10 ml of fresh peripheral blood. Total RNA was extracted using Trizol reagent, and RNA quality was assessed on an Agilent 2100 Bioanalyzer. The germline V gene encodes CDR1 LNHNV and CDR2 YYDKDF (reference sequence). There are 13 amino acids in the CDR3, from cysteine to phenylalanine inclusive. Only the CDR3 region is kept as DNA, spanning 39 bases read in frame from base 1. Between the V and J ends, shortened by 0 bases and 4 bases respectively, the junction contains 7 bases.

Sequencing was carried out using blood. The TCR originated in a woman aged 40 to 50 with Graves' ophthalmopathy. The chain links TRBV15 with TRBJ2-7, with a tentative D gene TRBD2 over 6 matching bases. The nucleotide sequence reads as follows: TGTGCCACCAGCAGAGAAGCGGGTTACGAGCAGTACTTC. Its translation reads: CATSREAGYEQYF.